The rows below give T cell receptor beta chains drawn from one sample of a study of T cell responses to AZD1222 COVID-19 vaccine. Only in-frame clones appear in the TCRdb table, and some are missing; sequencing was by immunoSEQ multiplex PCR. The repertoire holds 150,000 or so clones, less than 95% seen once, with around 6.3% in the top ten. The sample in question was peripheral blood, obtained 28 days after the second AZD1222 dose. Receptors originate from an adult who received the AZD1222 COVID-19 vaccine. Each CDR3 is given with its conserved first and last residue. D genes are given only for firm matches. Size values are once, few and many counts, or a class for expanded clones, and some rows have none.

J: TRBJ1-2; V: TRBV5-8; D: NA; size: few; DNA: TGTGCCAGCAGCTTGTACCAGGGGAGGTACACCTTC; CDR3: CASSLYQGRYTF
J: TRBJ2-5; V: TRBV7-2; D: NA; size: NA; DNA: TGTGCCAGCAGAGGACAGGAGACCCAGTACTTC; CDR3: CASRGQETQYF
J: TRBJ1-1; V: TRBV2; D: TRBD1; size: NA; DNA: TGTGCCAGCACCGGGACAGGGTGGGTCGGCACTGAAGCTTTCTTT; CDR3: CASTGTGWVGTEAFF
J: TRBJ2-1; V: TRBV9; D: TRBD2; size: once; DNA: TGTGCCAGCAGCAGCAGGGGGCCGGGACTAGCGGGAGGCTACAATGAGCAGTTCTTC; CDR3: CASSSRGPGLAGGYNEQFF
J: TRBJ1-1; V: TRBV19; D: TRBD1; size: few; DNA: TGTGCCAGTAGTCCCGGACAGGGGTGGACTGAAGCTTTCTTT; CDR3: CASSPGQGWTEAFF
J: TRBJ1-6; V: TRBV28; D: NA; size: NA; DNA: TGTGCCAGCAGTTTATTGGGGGGCCGGAGCTCCTATAATTCACCCCTCCACTTT; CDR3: CASSLLGGRSSYNSPLHF
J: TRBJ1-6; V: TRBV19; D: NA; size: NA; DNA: TGTGCCAGTAGTATAGGTTGGACAGCTAATTCACCCCTCCACTTT; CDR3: CASSIGWTANSPLHF
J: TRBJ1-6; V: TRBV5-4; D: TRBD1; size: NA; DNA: TGTGCCAGCAGCTCACAACAGGGGATCTCTTCACCCCTCCACTTT; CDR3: CASSSQQGISSPLHF
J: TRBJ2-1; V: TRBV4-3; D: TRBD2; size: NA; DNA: TGCGCCAGCAGCCAAGTGGGACTAGCGGTCTACAATGAGCAGTTCTTC; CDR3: CASSQVGLAVYNEQFF
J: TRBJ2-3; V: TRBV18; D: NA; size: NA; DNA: TGTGCCAGCTCACCAATGGGGGGTTGGACAGATACGCAGTATTTT; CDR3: CASSPMGGWTDTQYF
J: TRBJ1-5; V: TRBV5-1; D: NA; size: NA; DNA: TGCGCCAGCAGCCCGGGCGGTGGTAATCAGCCCCAGCATTTT; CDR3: CASSPGGGNQPQHF
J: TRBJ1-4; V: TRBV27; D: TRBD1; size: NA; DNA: TGTGCCAGCAGTCTACGACAGGGGACCGGGAAACTGTTTTTT; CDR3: CASSLRQGTGKLFF
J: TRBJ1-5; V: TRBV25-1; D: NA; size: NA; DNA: TGTGCCGGCAGTAGGGGCAGAGGTTCTTATAGCAATCAGCCCCAGCATTTT; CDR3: CAGSRGRGSYSNQPQHF
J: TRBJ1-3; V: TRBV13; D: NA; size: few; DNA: TGTGCCAGCAGCCTCGGGAGTACTGGAAACACCATATATTTT; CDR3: CASSLGSTGNTIYF
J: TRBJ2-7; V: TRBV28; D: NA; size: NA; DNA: TGTGCCAGCAGGCCATCCCCCACCAGCTACGAGCAGTACTTC; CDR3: CASRPSPTSYEQYF
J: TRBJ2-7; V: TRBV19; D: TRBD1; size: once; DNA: TGTGCCAGTAGTACGGTCGGGACAGGGGATTCCTACGAGCAGTACTTC; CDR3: CASSTVGTGDSYEQYF
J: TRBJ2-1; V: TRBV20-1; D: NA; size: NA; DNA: TGCAGTGCTAGATACAGGGAGCAGTTCTTC; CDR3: CSARYREQFF
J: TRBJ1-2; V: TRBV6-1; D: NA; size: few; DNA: TGTGCCAGCAGTGAAGCGACGGGGGCTGGCTACACCTTC; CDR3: CASSEATGAGYTF
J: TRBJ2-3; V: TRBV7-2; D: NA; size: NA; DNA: TGTGCCAGCGGCCCTCCCCGAGATACGCAGTATTTT; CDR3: CASGPPRDTQYF
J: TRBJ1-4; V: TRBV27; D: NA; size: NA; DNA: TGTGCCAGCAGTTTATTTCCAGATCGACTGGCAACTAATGAAAAACTGTTTTTT; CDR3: CASSLFPDRLATNEKLFF
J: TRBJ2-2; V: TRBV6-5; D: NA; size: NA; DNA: TGTGCCAGCAGGGACTTCGCGAACACCGGGGAGCTGTTTTTT; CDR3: CASRDFANTGELFF
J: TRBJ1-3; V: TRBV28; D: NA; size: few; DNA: TGTGCCAGCGTAAGGGGGTCTGGAAACACCATATATTTT; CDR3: CASVRGSGNTIYF
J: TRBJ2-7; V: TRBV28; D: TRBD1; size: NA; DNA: TGTGCCAGCAGTTCCCCCCTGCCATCCGTACCCCGGGACAGGGGCTACGAGCAGTACTTC; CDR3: CASSSPLPSVPRDRGYEQYF
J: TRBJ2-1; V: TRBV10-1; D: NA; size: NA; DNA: TGCGCCAGCAGCCGGGGGATTGTGGGGGCAGGCAATGAGCAGTTCTTC; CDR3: CASSRGIVGAGNEQFF
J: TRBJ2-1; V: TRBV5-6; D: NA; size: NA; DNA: TGTGCCAGCAGCTTGGAGGGTGAAGCCTACAATGAGCAGTTCTTC; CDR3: CASSLEGEAYNEQFF
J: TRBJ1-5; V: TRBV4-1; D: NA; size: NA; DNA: TGCGCCAGCAGCCAGAACCCGGCCCGAGATAGCAATCAGCCCCAGCATTTT; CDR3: CASSQNPARDSNQPQHF
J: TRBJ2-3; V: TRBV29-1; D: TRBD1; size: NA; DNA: TGCAGCGTTCTACGACAGGGGGCAAGTGATACGCAGTATTTT; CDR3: CSVLRQGASDTQYF
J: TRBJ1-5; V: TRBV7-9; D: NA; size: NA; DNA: TGTGCCAGCAGCGAGGGTTCGGGAGGCAATCAGCCCCAGCATTTT; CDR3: CASSEGSGGNQPQHF
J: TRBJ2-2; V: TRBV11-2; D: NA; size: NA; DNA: TGTGCCAGCAGCTTAGGCGCAGACTTATACGGGGAGCTGTTTTTT; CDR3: CASSLGADLYGELFF
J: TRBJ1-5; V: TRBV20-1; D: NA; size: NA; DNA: TGCAGTGCCCACTTCGACAGGAACCAGCATTTT; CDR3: CSAHFDRNQHF
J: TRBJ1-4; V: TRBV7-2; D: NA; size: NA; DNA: TGTGCCAGCAGCGGAGGGGGAATCACTAATGAAAAACTGTTTTTT; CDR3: CASSGGGITNEKLFF
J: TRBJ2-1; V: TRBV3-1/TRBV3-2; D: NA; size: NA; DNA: TGTGCCAGCAGCTTACACAGGGCCGCGGGTTACAATGAGCAGTTCTTC; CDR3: CASSLHRAAGYNEQFF
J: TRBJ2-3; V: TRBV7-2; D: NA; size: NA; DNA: TGTGCCAGCAGCCACGGGTTCCGCACAGATACGCAGTATTTT; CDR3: CASSHGFRTDTQYF
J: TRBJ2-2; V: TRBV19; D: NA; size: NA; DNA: TGTGCCAGTTCGAGGGGCACCACCGGGGAGCTGTTTTTT; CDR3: CASSRGTTGELFF
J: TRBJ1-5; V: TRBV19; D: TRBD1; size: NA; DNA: TGTGCCAGTAGCCTACAGGGGTTCGAGCCCCAGCATTTT; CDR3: CASSLQGFEPQHF
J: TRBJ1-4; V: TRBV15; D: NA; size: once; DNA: TGTGCCACCAGCACCGGGACGACGGGTGAAAAACTGTTTTTT; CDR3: CATSTGTTGEKLFF
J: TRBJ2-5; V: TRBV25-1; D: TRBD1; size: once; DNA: TGTGCCAGCAGTGAAGGGGGCAGGGGGCAAGAGACCCAGTACTTC; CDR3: CASSEGGRGQETQYF
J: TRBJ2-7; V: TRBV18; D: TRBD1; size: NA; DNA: TGTGCCAGCTCACCGCGACAGGGTGGCTCCTACGAGCAGTACTTC; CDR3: CASSPRQGGSYEQYF
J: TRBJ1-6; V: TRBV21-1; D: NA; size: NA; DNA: TGTGCCAGCAGCAAGGTTAATTCACCCCTCCACTTT; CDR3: CASSKVNSPLHF
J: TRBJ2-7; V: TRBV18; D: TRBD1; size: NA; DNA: TGTGCCAGCTCACCACAGGGGGCGCCGTACGAGCAGTACTTC; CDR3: CASSPQGAPYEQYF
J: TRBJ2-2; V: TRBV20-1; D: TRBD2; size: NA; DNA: TGCAGTGCTAGTCGGGGGGCGAACACCGGGGAGCTGTTTTTT; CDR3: CSASRGANTGELFF
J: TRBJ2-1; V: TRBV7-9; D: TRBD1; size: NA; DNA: TGTGCCAGCAGTTTGAACAGGGGGGCCTACAATGAGCAGTTCTTC; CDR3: CASSLNRGAYNEQFF
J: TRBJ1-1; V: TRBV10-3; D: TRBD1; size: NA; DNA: TGTGCCATCAATAACGACAGGGCGAACACTGAAGCTTTCTTT; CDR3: CAINNDRANTEAFF
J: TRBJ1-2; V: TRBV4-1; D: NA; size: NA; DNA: TGCGCCAGCAGCCAAGGGGTTGGGGTTGGCTATGGCTACACCTTC; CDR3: CASSQGVGVGYGYTF
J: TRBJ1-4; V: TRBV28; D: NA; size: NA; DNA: TGTGCCAGCAGTTTCGGCACGGGGGCAGGAATTGGGACTAATGAAAAACTGTTTTTT; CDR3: CASSFGTGAGIGTNEKLFF
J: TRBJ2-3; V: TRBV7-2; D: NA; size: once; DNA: TGTGCCAGCAGCTTCTTACAGGGAGAATATGCAGGTAGCACAGATACGCAGTATTTT; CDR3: CASSFLQGEYAGSTDTQYF